These T cell receptor beta chains were read from a single sample in a study of cytomegalovirus exposure and HLA in healthy donors. Repertoires were generated with immunoSEQ multiplex PCR, while TCRdb's copy carries only in-frame clones and drops some. The sample lists around 150,000 clones, around 80% occurring once. The sequenced sample consisted of PBMCs. The receptors derive from a man aged 30-40 years in good health and CMV-seronegative. Each CDR3 is given with its conserved first and last residue. Each record gives: V gene, D gene, J gene, clone size, CDR3 DNA, CDR3 protein. D genes are given only for firm matches. Not every row has a clone size; where given, it reads once, few, many or a size class.

v_gene: TRBV11-2
d_gene: .
j_gene: TRBJ1-3
abundance: .
CDR3nt: TGTGCCAGCAGCTCCTTCAGGGATCCTGGAAACACCATATATTTT
CDR3aa: CASSSFRDPGNTIYF

v_gene: TRBV27
d_gene: .
j_gene: TRBJ2-7
abundance: .
CDR3nt: TGTGCCAGCAGTCCCTTGGGAGATTTCCTAGCCTACGAGCAGTACTTC
CDR3aa: CASSPLGDFLAYEQYF

v_gene: TRBV29-1
d_gene: .
j_gene: TRBJ1-1
abundance: .
CDR3nt: TGCAGCGTCCCATCCGGGGGAGCTGAAGCTTTCTTT
CDR3aa: CSVPSGGAEAFF

v_gene: TRBV28
d_gene: .
j_gene: TRBJ1-2
abundance: once
CDR3nt: TGTGCCAGCAATGAAGGGGGACGGGGTGGCTACACCTTC
CDR3aa: CASNEGGRGGYTF

v_gene: TRBV5-8
d_gene: .
j_gene: TRBJ1-3
abundance: .
CDR3nt: TGTGCCAGCAGCTTGGATCCAGGGGTTGGAAACACCATATATTTT
CDR3aa: CASSLDPGVGNTIYF

v_gene: TRBV7-3
d_gene: .
j_gene: TRBJ2-2
abundance: .
CDR3nt: TGTGCCAGCAGCTTAGACGGAGCGAACACCGGGGAGCTGTTTTTT
CDR3aa: CASSLDGANTGELFF

v_gene: TRBV6-5
d_gene: .
j_gene: TRBJ1-5
abundance: once
CDR3nt: TGTGCCAGCAGTTCAGGGGTTCAGCCCCAGCATTTT
CDR3aa: CASSSGVQPQHF

v_gene: TRBV7-9
d_gene: .
j_gene: TRBJ1-5
abundance: .
CDR3nt: TGTTCCAGCAGCTTAGAGGGGATGGGTCAGCCCCAGCATTTT
CDR3aa: CSSSLEGMGQPQHF

v_gene: TRBV7-8
d_gene: .
j_gene: TRBJ2-7
abundance: few
CDR3nt: TGTGCCAGCAGCTTTGGGACTTTCGTCTACGAGCAGTACTTC
CDR3aa: CASSFGTFVYEQYF

v_gene: TRBV12-5
d_gene: .
j_gene: TRBJ1-2
abundance: .
CDR3nt: TGTGCTAGTGGTTTGTACGGACAGTATGGCTACACCTTC
CDR3aa: CASGLYGQYGYTF

v_gene: TRBV19
d_gene: .
j_gene: TRBJ2-1
abundance: once
CDR3nt: TGTGCCAGTAGTATAGGGGGGAGGGGGAACGATGAGCAGTTCTTC
CDR3aa: CASSIGGRGNDEQFF

v_gene: TRBV30
d_gene: .
j_gene: TRBJ2-3
abundance: .
CDR3nt: TGTGCCTGGAGTGTAAGGGGGGGTGATGCGCAGTATTTT
CDR3aa: CAWSVRGGDAQYF

v_gene: TRBV29-1
d_gene: .
j_gene: TRBJ1-2
abundance: .
CDR3nt: TGCAGCGTTGAATCGTCAGGGCAGAACTATGGCTACACCTTC
CDR3aa: CSVESSGQNYGYTF

v_gene: TRBV28
d_gene: TRBD1
j_gene: TRBJ1-1
abundance: .
CDR3nt: TGTGCCAGCAGGCCCCACAGGGGATGGACTGAAGCTTTCTTT
CDR3aa: CASRPHRGWTEAFF

v_gene: TRBV18
d_gene: TRBD1
j_gene: TRBJ2-7
abundance: once
CDR3nt: TGTGCCAGCTCAGGACAGGGGGCCACTTCTTCCTACGAGCAGTACTTC
CDR3aa: CASSGQGATSSYEQYF

v_gene: TRBV5-8
d_gene: .
j_gene: TRBJ1-2
abundance: .
CDR3nt: TGTGCCAGCGAGCTTATTCCCGACCGACGGGGCTATGGCTACACCTTC
CDR3aa: CASELIPDRRGYGYTF

v_gene: TRBV11-3
d_gene: TRBD2
j_gene: TRBJ2-7
abundance: .
CDR3nt: TGTGCCAGCAGCTCAGGACTAGCGGGAGACGAGCAGTACTTC
CDR3aa: CASSSGLAGDEQYF

v_gene: TRBV28
d_gene: .
j_gene: TRBJ1-1
abundance: .
CDR3nt: TGTGCCAGCAGTACGGGGAACACTGAAGCTTTCTTT
CDR3aa: CASSTGNTEAFF

v_gene: TRBV2
d_gene: .
j_gene: TRBJ1-2
abundance: .
CDR3nt: TGTGCCAGCGCGGGACCCCGCCTGGGCTATGGCTACACCTTC
CDR3aa: CASAGPRLGYGYTF

v_gene: TRBV4-1
d_gene: TRBD2
j_gene: TRBJ2-3
abundance: .
CDR3nt: TGCGCCAGCAGCCACGAGGCTAGCGGGGGTAGCACAGATACGCAGTATTTT
CDR3aa: CASSHEASGGSTDTQYF

v_gene: TRBV30
d_gene: .
j_gene: TRBJ2-1
abundance: .
CDR3nt: TGTGCCTGGAGTGTCCGACAACCTACACTCTACAATGAGCAGTTCTTC
CDR3aa: CAWSVRQPTLYNEQFF

v_gene: TRBV9
d_gene: .
j_gene: TRBJ1-1
abundance: .
CDR3nt: TGTGCCAGCAGCGTAGGGGACACCTCACGGACTGAAGCTTTCTTT
CDR3aa: CASSVGDTSRTEAFF

v_gene: TRBV27
d_gene: .
j_gene: TRBJ2-1
abundance: .
CDR3nt: TGTGCCAGCAGTTCACAGGGATGGGGCAATGAGCAGTTCTTC
CDR3aa: CASSSQGWGNEQFF

v_gene: TRBV5-4
d_gene: TRBD1
j_gene: TRBJ1-2
abundance: .
CDR3nt: TGTGCCAGCAGCCCCCAGACAGGGGCGGACTATGGCTACACCTTC
CDR3aa: CASSPQTGADYGYTF

v_gene: TRBV4-1
d_gene: .
j_gene: TRBJ1-2
abundance: .
CDR3nt: TGCGCCAGCAGCCAGGCCACCTATGGCTACACCTTC
CDR3aa: CASSQATYGYTF

v_gene: TRBV6-5
d_gene: .
j_gene: TRBJ1-3
abundance: few
CDR3nt: TGTGCCAGCAGAAACCTCCGACAAACTGGAAACACCATATATTTT
CDR3aa: CASRNLRQTGNTIYF